The 7 T cell receptor beta chains below were found in one sample sequenced in a study of control samples from healthy donors and cancer patients. Sequenced by immunoSEQ multiplex PCR; TCRdb stores in-frame clones only, minus some. The sample consists of about 97,000 clones, 85% to 90% of them appearing once. Material: blood. All receptors come from a man younger than 45 in good health.

This chain uses TRBV15 with TRBJ2-1; D is unclear. Germline V lookup: CDR1 LNHNV, CDR2 YYDKDF (reference sequence). Trimming removed 5 bases at V and 10 bases at J, with 12 bases between. The CDR3 has 12 residues. The CDR3 spells CATSPMSGEQFF. As DNA, the CDR3 is TGTGCCACCAGCCCCATGTCGGGCGAGCAGTTCTTC.

The J gene is TRBJ1-2, the V gene TRBV30, with 7 bases identical to TRBD1. V lost 4 bases, J lost 3 bases, and 8 bases stayed unmatched. CDR1 GTSNPN and CDR2 SVGIG come from the germline V gene (reference sequence). The CDR3 has 14 amino acids. The CDR3 protein is CAWTKRQGYYGYTF. CDR3 in DNA: TGTGCCTGGACTAAAAGACAGGGATACTATGGCTACACCTTC.

V usage is TRBV24-1 and J usage is TRBJ2-1, with 8 nucleotides matching TRBD1. J gave up 0 bases and V 3 bases, and 3 bases lay outside the gene matches. The length of the CDR3 is 16 residues. Germline loops: CDR1 KGHDR, CDR2 SFDVKD. CDR3 coding DNA: TGTGCCACCAGTGATCGGGACAGGAGCTCCTACAATGAGCAGTTCTTC. As protein: CATSDRDRSSYNEQFF.

The J gene is TRBJ1-1, the V gene TRBV12-3 or TRBV12-4; a possible D gene is TRBD1 (5 bases). Trimming removed 5 bases at V and 7 bases at J, with 14 bases between. The CDR3 runs 13 residues. The CDR3 loop reads CASSPPGRGEAFF. The CDR3 coding sequence is TGTGCCAGCAGTCCTCCAGGGAGGGGTGAAGCTTTCTTT.

The genes are TRBV9 and TRBJ1-2, with D maybe TRBD1 (6 bases). Looked up from germline, CDR1 is SGDLS and CDR2 is YYNGEE. V shed 1 base and J shed 2 bases, with 15 bases lying between them. The CDR3 extends over 16 amino acids. The CDR3 sequence is CASSVSSRQANYGYTF. The CDR3 DNA reads TGTGCCAGCAGCGTATCCTCCCGACAGGCCAACTATGGCTACACCTTC.

The rearrangement uses TRBV7-2 and TRBJ2-3; D unclear. CDR1 and CDR2 (germline): SGHTA, FQGNSA. The CDR3 is made up of 12 amino acids. V gave up 6 bases and J gave up 4 bases, with 8 bases separating them. The CDR3 sequence: CASRTRSDTQYF. The DNA of the CDR3 is TGTGCCAGCAGGACCAGGTCAGATACGCAGTATTTT. The whole variable domain, filled in from reference TRBV7-2 and TRBJ2-3, reads GAGVSQSPSNKVTEKGKDVELRCDPISGHTALYWYRQSLGQGLEFLIYFQGNSAPDKSGLPSDRFSAERTGGSVSTLTIQRTQQEDSAVYLCASRTRSDTQYFGPGTRLTVL.

The chain has TRBV5-1 and TRBJ2-1; the D gene is possibly TRBD2 (5 bases). V was shortened by 1 base and J by 3 bases, with 14 bases between the two germline ends. Germline values: CDR1 SGHRS, CDR2 YFSETQ. The CDR3 consists of 16 residues. Written as DNA, the CDR3 is TGCGCCAGCAGCTTGTCAGAGGGAAATGTCTACAATGAGCAGTTCTTC. It encodes CASSLSEGNVYNEQFF. The full variable domain, in which reference TRBV5-1 and TRBJ2-1 provide the parts outside the CDR3, is KAGVTQTPRYLIKTRGQQVTLSCSPISGHRSVSWYQQTPGQGLQFLFEYFSETQRNKGNFPGRFSGRQFSNSRSEMNVSTLELGDSALYLCASSLSEGNVYNEQFFGPGTRLTVL.